The 10 T cell receptor beta chains in this list originate from one sample, sequenced in a study of human T cells and chemical hapten exposure. Each CDR3 protein gets one entry after TCRdb re-called the RACE reads with MiXCR. In the table there are over 130,000 distinct CDR3 sequences, 12% of which are singletons. The time point is: patch test 2, 6 weeks after DPC sensitization. Treatment: therapeutic diphenylcyclopropenone sensitization with weekly scalp DPC. The specimen was whole blood, collected in connection with sensitization to the hapten diphenylcyclopropenone (DPC). These receptors originate from a woman aged 45 to 65 with alopecia areata. Some clones in this sample may be carry-over from other donors' samples.

In this sample, this clonotype turned up a few times. The chain employs TRBV5-1 and TRBJ2-3; 7 positions agree with TRBD2. The CDR3 covers 15 residues. The J segment lost 2 bases and the V segment lost 4 bases, leaving 7 bases of the junction unmatched. CDR1 SGHRS and CDR2 YFSETQ come from the germline V gene. The CDR3 DNA reads TGCGCCAGCAGCCAGCGGGACCCGATCACAGATACGCAGTATTTT. It encodes CASSQRDPITDTQYF.

The chain carries TRBV27 and TRBJ2-5; TRBD1 might be the D (5 bases). CDR3 size: 15 residues. V was trimmed by 8 bases and J by 5 bases, leaving 21 bases between them. In germline, CDR1 is MNHEY, CDR2 SMNVEV (reference sequence). In DNA, the CDR3 is TGTGCCAGCGCCCCCGACAGCGCGCTGAGGGAGACCCAGTACTTC. Protein product: CASAPDSALRETQYF.

This clonotype was recorded a few times. The J gene is TRBJ1-4, the V gene TRBV3-1; D not resolved. The CDR3 runs 13 residues. The V gene's germline CDR1 is LGHDT and CDR2 YNNKEL (reference sequence). V was pared by 4 bases and J by 12 bases, with 15 bases between. In nucleotides, the CDR3 is TGTGCCAGCAGCCCCGATGCGCCGAGGGAACTGTTTTTT. Translation gives CASSPDAPRELFF.

A few counts support this clonotype. The rearrangement joins TRBV20-1 to TRBJ2-3, with D uncertain. The CDR3 has 15 residues. Germline assignment: CDR1 DFQATT and CDR2 SNEGSKA (reference sequence). V lost 3 bases, J lost 6 bases, and 19 bases lay in between. The CDR3 DNA sequence: TGCAGTGCTAGCCGGGCTCGTCTGGGATCGGATACGCAGTATTTT. Encoded protein: CSASRARLGSDTQYF.

This clonotype was counted between two and nine times. This chain connects TRBV7-9 to TRBJ2-7; D not resolved. Trimming took 5 bases from V and 0 from J, leaving 14 bases between them. Germline CDR1 SEHNR, CDR2 FQNEAQ (reference sequence). The CDR3 runs to 15 residues. The CDR3 DNA follows: TGTGCCAGCAGCCAACTATCCTCGAGCTCCTACGAGCAGTACTTC. Amino acid sequence: CASSQLSSSSYEQYF.

The table lists this clonotype with many counts. This chain connects TRBV28 to TRBJ2-1; 15 bases are shared with TRBD2. From germline, CDR1 is MDHEN and CDR2 SYDVKM. V was pared by 5 bases and J by 8 bases, with 4 bases of the junction left unmatched. The CDR3 contains 15 residues. The CDR3 region has the DNA TGTGCCAGCAGTCCCGGACTAGCGGGAGGGGATGAGCAGTTCTTC. It translates to CASSPGLAGGDEQFF.

This clonotype occurred many times. This rearrangement joins TRBV27 to TRBJ2-7, with D possibly TRBD2 on 5 matching bases. Germline CDR1 MNHEY, CDR2 SMNVEV (reference sequence). The length of the CDR3 is 14 residues. V gave up 5 bases and J gave up 6 bases, with 17 bases separating them. The CDR3 nucleotides read TGTGCCAGCAGTGCCTGGACCAGAGAGGGCGAGCAGTACTTC. The encoded protein is CASSAWTREGEQYF.

This clonotype was counted at least ten times. This chain links TRBV27 with TRBJ2-7, with 9 bases lining up with TRBD1. Per germline, CDR1 MNHEY and CDR2 SMNVEV (reference sequence). The CDR3 covers 13 residues. The J segment lost 4 bases and the V segment lost 5 bases, leaving 3 bases of the junction unmatched. The CDR3 reads CASSAGTGYEQYF. CDR3 in DNA: TGTGCCAGCAGTGCCGGGACAGGGTACGAGCAGTACTTC.

The chain joins TRBV7-3 to TRBJ2-1; a possible D gene is TRBD2 (6 bases). The V end lost 5 bases, the J end lost 0 bases, and 17 bases lay between the germline ends. Germline CDR1 and CDR2: SGHTA and FQGTGA. The CDR3 contains 17 residues. The CDR3 bases are TGTGCCAGCAGCCCCTTAGGGGAGGAGCGCTCCTACAATGAGCAGTTCTTC. Its translation is CASSPLGEERSYNEQFF.

In this sample, this clonotype turned up a few times. V is TRBV28 and J is TRBJ1-4; a weak D match, TRBD1 (5 bases). Per the germline V gene, CDR1 is MDHEN and CDR2 is SYDVKM. The V end lost 6 bases, the J end lost 0 bases, and 17 bases lay between the germline ends. The CDR3 runs to 17 residues. The CDR3 region is CASSLQGSGTTNEKLFF. In DNA form, the CDR3 reads TGTGCCAGCAGCTTACAAGGATCAGGGACAACTAATGAAAAACTGTTTTTT.